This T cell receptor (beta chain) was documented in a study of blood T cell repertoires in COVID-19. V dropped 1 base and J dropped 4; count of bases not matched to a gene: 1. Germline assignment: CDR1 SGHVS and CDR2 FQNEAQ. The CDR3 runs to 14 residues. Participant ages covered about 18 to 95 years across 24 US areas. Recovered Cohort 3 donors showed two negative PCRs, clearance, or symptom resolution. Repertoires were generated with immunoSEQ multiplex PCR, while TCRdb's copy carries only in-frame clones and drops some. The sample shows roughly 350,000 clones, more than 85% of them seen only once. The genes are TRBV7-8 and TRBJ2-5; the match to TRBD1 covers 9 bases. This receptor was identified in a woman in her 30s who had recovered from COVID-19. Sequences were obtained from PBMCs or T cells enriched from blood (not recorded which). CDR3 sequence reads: CASSLGDRAETQYF. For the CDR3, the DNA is TGTGCCAGCAGCTTAGGGGACAGGGCAGAGACCCAGTACTTC.